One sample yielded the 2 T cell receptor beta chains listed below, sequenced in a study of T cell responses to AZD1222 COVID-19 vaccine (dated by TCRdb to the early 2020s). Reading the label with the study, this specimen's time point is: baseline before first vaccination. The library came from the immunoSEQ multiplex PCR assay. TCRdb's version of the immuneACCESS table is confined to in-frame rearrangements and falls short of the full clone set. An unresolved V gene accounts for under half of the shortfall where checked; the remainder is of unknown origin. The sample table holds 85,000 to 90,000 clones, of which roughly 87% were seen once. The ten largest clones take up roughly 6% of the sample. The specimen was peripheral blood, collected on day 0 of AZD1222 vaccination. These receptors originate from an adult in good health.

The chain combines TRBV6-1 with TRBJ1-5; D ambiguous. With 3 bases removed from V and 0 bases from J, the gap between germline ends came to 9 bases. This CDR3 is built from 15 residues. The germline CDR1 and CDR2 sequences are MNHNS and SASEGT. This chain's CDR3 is CASSEQVNSNQPQHF. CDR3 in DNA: TGTGCCAGCAGTGAGCAGGTCAATAGCAATCAGCCCCAGCATTTT.

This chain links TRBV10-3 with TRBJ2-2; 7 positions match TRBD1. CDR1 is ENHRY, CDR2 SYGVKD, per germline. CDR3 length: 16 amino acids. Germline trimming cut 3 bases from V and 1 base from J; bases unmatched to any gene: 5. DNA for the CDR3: TGTGCCATCAGTGACCCGGGACAGAAGAACACCGGGGAGCTGTTTTTT. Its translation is CAISDPGQKNTGELFF.